Ten or more counts support the clone carrying this T cell receptor beta chain. Its target is not known. Each CDR3 protein gets one entry after TCRdb re-called the reads with MiXCR. The sample shows more than 10,000 distinct CDR3 sequences, 18% of them seen only once. This entry is derived from a study of liver allograft versus peripheral blood T cells. Study as a whole: Transplanted-liver T cell receptor repertoires were compared with recipients' peripheral blood repertoires.

Germline assignment: CDR1 MNHEY and CDR2 SVGEGT. The CDR3 sequence is 13 residues long. V shed 8 bases and J shed 3 bases, with 14 bases lying between them. Study-wide results and caveats: Reports indicated that T cell receptor repertoires inside liver allografts differed from those in peripheral blood.

The chain uses TRBV6-2 or TRBV6-3 and TRBJ2-7; no reliable D call. The sequence was collected from a human patient who had a liver transplant. The graft donor may be the source of some T cells. The CDR3: CASLLPGYYEQYF. The CDR3 DNA reads as TGTGCCAGCCTTTTGCCAGGTTACTACGAGCAGTACTTC.